This TCR beta chain was observed in a study of T cell responses to AZD1222 COVID-19 vaccine (dated by TCRdb to the early 2020s). Concerning the study at large: A total of just over 230 trial participants underwent TCR sequencing, of whom more than 200 had received two doses of AZD1222 and about 25 had received two doses of the MenACWY control vaccine. Enrollment into the trials was organized by age into subgroups of 18-55, 56-69 and 70-plus years, and those subgroups contained approximately 150, 30 and 60 TCR-sequenced participants, respectively. The research as a whole found: Vaccine-associated CD4 TCRs spanned the whole spike protein, with dominant responses in regions 160-218 and 743-854. After two AZD1222 doses, both the breadth and the depth of spike-specific TCRs were significantly higher than at day 0 and than in MenACWY recipients. In the small 56-69-year group, the increase in depth fell short of significance, most likely because of low power. Conclusions about previously exposed vaccinees are limited, since just five to seven AZD1222 recipients were seropositive for SARS-CoV-2 at baseline. Because no day 14 peak-response samples were available, the repertoires could be characterized only after the peak T cell response. Participants were mostly white British and included more females than males, and it was suggested by the authors that clonal diversity may have been underestimated. Reportedly, almost half of the unique spike-specific TCRs recognized epitopes lying outside the regions that are mutated in the B.1.351 and B.1.1.7 variants.

The CDR3 regions of human TCRbeta chains were subjected to immunosequencing. Per the source publication's procedure: Repertoire TCRs were checked for matches against a reference library of SARS-CoV-2-specific TCRs that had been generated using the MIRA antigen-specificity platform. Breadth meant the fraction of unique TCRs that were SARS-CoV-2-associated, whereas depth meant the fraction of total T cells that were SARS-CoV-2-associated. Using the MIRA data, every spike-specific TCR was mapped to the spike region that the TCR reacted to and assigned to either a CD4 or a CD8 class. Log10-transformed breadth and depth values were compared by one-way ANOVA with Sidak's multiple comparisons tests. Entries here come from immuneACCESS through TCRdb and include only in-frame sequences with V and J called. Some clones fail to appear in such tables; in the studies checked, an unresolved V gene covers under half of the shortfall, and the cause of the remainder is unknown. V and J calls and clone size are given by that table; D and trimming were obtained from the DNA. In this sample the table shows 160,000 or so clones, more than 90% of which occur a single time. The ten largest clones represent less than 1.6% of the sample.

The CDR3 sequence holds 14 residues, the cysteine and phenylalanine included. The DNA shown is the 42-base CDR3, in frame from base 1. Germline trimming: 3 bases from V, 1 base from J; junction bases outside gene matches: 2. The CDR1 and CDR2 encoded by the germline V gene are MNHNS and SASEGT. This clone showed up just once. Its antigen is currently not known. No much larger clone exists at a distance of one base, and base qualities are not known. Read against the paper, the sample's time point label means: about 28 days (+/-7) after the second vaccine dose. AZD1222 recipients given second doses at about 4 weeks or at about 12 weeks were pooled, since spike-specific TCR depth and breadth were not found to differ between the two schedules. Vaccinee samples were obtained from the UK trials COV001 and COV002, which included a single-blind randomized controlled phase 2/3 trial of AZD1222 (ChAdOx1 nCoV-19) in healthy adults. For TCRbeta chain sequencing, PBMC samples were collected from trial participants at day 0 and at day 28 after the second dose.

This receptor was taken from an adult who received the AZD1222 COVID-19 vaccine. This chain is built from TRBV6-1 and TRBJ1-2; the junction holds 7 bases that match TRBD1. Sequences were derived from peripheral blood, sampled 28 days after the second AZD1222 dose. The DNA sequence follows: TGTGCCAGCAGTGAGGGGACAGATAACTATGGCTACACCTTC. Translation gives CASSEGTDNYGYTF.